This T cell receptor beta chain stems from a study of a mutant IDH1 vaccine in newly diagnosed glioma. Study overall: Antecedent treatment encompassed radiotherapy, temozolomide, or their combination; the majority received both.

Turning to this clone: Its specificity is unknown.

Indicated time point: baseline, week 1 (first vaccination visit). The sample's treatment: pre-vaccination baseline after standard-of-care therapy. Produced via immunoSEQ multiplex PCR; TCRdb's table is partial and in-frame only. Of over 55,000 clones in the sample, around 83% were seen once. The CDR3 is 13 residues long. Germline lookup yields CDR1 SGHRS and CDR2 YFSETQ. Between the trimmed V and J ends, which lost 3 bases and 4 bases, there was a span of 10 bases. Study-level findings and limits: Patients mounted vaccine-induced immune responses in roughly 93% of cases.

The sequence was obtained from a woman between 18 and 30 years old with glioma. Some clones in this sample may be carry-over from other donors' samples. The starting material was peripheral blood mononuclear cells (PBMCs), obtained from a glioma patient treated with radiotherapy, temozolomide or both. The J gene is TRBJ1-2, the V gene TRBV5-1, with D possibly matching TRBD1 (6 bases). The CDR3 nucleotides read TGCGCCAGCAGCTGGACAGATCCCTATGGCTACACCTTC. This gives the protein CASSWTDPYGYTF.